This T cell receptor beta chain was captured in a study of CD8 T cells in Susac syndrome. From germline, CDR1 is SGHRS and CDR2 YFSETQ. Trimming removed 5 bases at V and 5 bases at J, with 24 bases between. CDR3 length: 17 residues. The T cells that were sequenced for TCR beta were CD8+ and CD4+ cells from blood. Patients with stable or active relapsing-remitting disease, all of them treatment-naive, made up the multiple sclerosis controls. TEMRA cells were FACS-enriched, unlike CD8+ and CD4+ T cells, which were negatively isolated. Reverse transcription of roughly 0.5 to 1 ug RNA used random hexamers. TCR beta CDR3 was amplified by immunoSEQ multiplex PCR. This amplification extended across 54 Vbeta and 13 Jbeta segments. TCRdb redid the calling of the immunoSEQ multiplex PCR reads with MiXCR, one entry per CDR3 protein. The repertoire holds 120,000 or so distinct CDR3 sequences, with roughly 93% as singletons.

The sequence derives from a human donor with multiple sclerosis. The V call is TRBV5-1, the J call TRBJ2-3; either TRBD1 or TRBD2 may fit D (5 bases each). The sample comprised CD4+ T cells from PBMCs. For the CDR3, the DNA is TGCGCCAGCAGAAGGGGCTTTGTGCGGGTGGATATAGATACGCAGTATTTT. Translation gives CASRRGFVRVDIDTQYF.